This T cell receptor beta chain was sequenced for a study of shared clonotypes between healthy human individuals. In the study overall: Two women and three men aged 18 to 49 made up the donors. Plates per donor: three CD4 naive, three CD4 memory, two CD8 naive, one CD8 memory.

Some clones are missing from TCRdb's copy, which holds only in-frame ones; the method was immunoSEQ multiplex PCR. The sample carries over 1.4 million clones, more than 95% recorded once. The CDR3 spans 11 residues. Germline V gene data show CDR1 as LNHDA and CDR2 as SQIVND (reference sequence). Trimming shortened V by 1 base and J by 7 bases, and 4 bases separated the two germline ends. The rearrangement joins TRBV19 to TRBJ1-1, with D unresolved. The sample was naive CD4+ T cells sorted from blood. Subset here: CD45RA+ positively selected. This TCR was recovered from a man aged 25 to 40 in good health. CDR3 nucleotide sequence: TGTGCCAGTAGTATAGCCGTTGAAGCTTTCTTT. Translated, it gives CASSIAVEAFF.